The entry below describes one TCR beta chain. What it recognizes is unknown. The sample originates from a study of OX40 agonist ivuxolimab in advanced cancers. The study's findings and limits: Dosing at 0.1 to 3.0 mg/kg was accompanied by clonal expansion of CD4+ and CD8+ blood T cells by week 6.

The method was immunoSEQ multiplex PCR; TCRdb's version includes in-frame clones alone and lacks a portion of them. The data show roughly 60,000 clones, with 75% to 90% seen just once and around 15% held by the top ten. Germline V gives CDR1 SGHAT, CDR2 FQNNGV. V gave up 4 bases and J gave up 0 bases; unmatched junction bases: 0. There are 15 residues in the CDR3. This TCR derives from an adult with an advanced solid tumor such as melanoma, head and neck, liver or kidney cancer. The source was CD4+ or CD8+ T cells sorted from blood, collected in a trial of the OX40 agonist ivuxolimab. The V gene is TRBV11-2, the J gene TRBJ2-3; 11 bases line up with TRBD2. CDR3 residues: CASSWTSGSTDTQYF. The CDR3 DNA reads TGTGCCAGCAGCTGGACTAGCGGGAGCACAGATACGCAGTATTTT.